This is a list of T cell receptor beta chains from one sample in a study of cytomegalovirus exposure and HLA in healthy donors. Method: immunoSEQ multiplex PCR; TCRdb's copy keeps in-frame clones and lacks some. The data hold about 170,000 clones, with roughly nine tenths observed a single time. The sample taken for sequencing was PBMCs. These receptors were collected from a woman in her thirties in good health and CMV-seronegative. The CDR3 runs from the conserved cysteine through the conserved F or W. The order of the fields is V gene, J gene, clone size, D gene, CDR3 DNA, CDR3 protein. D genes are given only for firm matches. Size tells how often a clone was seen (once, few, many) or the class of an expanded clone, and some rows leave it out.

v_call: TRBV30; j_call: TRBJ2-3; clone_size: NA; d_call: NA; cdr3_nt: TGTGCCTGGAGTACGGCTAGCGGCACAGATACGCAGTATTTT; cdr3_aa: CAWSTASGTDTQYF
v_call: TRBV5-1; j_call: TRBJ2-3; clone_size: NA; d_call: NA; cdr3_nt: TGCGCCAGCAGCGGAACAGGGGGGGAGCACCTCAGCACAGATACGCAGTATTTT; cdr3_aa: CASSGTGGEHLSTDTQYF
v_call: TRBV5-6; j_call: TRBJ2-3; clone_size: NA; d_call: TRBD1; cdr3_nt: TGTGCCAGCAGCCTACCACAGGGGGACACAGATACGCAGTATTTT; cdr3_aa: CASSLPQGDTDTQYF
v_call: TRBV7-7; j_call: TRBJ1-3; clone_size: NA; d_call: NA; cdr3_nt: TGTGCTAGCAGCCCGGGCAAGGTTTCGGGAAACACCATATATTTT; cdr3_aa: CASSPGKVSGNTIYF
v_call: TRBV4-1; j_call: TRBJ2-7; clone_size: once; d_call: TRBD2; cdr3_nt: TGCGCCAGCAGCCAAGCCCTTAGCGGGGGGGCCTACGAGCAGTACTTC; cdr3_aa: CASSQALSGGAYEQYF
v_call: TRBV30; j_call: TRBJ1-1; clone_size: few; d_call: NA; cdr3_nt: TGTGCCTGGAGTGGGAAGGGCGGAGGCACTGAAGCTTTCTTT; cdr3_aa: CAWSGKGGGTEAFF
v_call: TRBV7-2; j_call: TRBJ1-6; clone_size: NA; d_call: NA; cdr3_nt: TGTGCCAGCAGCTTAGGGTGGAGTATCGGTGGGGGGGAAAATTCACCCCTCCACTTT; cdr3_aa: CASSLGWSIGGGENSPLHF
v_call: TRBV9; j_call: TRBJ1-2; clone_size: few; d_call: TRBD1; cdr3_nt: TGTGCCAGCAGCGTCGACAGGGGGCAGCTCTATGGCTACACCTTC; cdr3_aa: CASSVDRGQLYGYTF
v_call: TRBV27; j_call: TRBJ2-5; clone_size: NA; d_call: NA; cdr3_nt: TGTGCCAGCAGTTTCTGGCGTGGTACGAGCGGGGAGACCCAGTACTTC; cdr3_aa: CASSFWRGTSGETQYF
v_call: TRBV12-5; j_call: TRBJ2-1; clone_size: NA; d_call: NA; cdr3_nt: TGTGCTAGTGGTCTAGACTACAATGAGCAGTTCTTC; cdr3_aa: CASGLDYNEQFF
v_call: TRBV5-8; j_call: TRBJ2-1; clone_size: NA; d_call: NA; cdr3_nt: TGTGCCAGCAGCCTGGGGCAGAGGGTGCAGTTCTTC; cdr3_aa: CASSLGQRVQFF
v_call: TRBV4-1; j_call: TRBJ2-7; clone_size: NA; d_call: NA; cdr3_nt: TGCGCCAGCAGCCAAGTCGAGGGGTTCACCTACGAGCAGTACTTC; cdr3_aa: CASSQVEGFTYEQYF
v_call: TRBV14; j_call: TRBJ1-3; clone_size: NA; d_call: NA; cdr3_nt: TGTGCCAGCAGCCCAACCCACAACACCATATATTTT; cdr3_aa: CASSPTHNTIYF
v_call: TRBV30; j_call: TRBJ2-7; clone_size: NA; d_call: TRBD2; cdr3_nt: TGTGCCTGGGGGGGGGCCTACGAGCAGTACTTC; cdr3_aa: CAWGGAYEQYF
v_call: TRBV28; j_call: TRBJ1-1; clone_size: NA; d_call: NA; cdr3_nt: TGTGCCAGCACCTTTGGGACGGCCATGAACACTGAAGCTTTCTTT; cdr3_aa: CASTFGTAMNTEAFF
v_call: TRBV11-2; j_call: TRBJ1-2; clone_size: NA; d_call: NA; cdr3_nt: TGTGCCAGCAGCTCCTCACAGGGTACCTATGGCTACACCTTC; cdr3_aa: CASSSSQGTYGYTF
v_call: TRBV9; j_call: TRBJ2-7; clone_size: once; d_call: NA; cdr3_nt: TGTGCCAGCAGCGTAGATGGATCCTACGAGCAGTACTTC; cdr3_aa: CASSVDGSYEQYF
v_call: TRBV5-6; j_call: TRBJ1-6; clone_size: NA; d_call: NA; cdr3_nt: TGTGCCAGCAGCATGGAAAGGGGATATTCACCCCTCCACTTT; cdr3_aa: CASSMERGYSPLHF
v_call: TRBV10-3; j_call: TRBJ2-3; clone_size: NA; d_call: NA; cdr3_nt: TGTGCCATCAGGGGGTGGGGGGCTGAAGGCACAGATACGCAGTATTTT; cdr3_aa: CAIRGWGAEGTDTQYF
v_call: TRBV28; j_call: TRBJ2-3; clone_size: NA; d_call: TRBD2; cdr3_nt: TGTGCCAGCAGTTTTAGGCAGGTGGGACTAGCGTTGACAGATACGCAGTATTTT; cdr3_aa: CASSFRQVGLALTDTQYF
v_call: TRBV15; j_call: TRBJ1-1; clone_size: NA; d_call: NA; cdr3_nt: TGTGCCACCAGCCAGGCTCGGGGCACTGAAGCTTTCTTT; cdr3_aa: CATSQARGTEAFF
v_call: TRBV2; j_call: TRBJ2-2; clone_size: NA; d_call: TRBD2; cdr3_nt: TGTGCCAGCAGTGAGGGGGGACTAGCGGTGAACACCGGGGAGCTGTTTTTT; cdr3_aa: CASSEGGLAVNTGELFF
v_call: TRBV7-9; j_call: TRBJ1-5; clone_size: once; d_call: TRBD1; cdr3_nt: TGTGCCAGCAGCTCAGGACAGGGAAACAATCAGCCCCAGCATTTT; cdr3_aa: CASSSGQGNNQPQHF
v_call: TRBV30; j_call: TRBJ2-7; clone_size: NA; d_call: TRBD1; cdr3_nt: TGTGCCTGGAGGCGACAGGGAATGGGCTCCTACGAGCAGTACTTC; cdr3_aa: CAWRRQGMGSYEQYF
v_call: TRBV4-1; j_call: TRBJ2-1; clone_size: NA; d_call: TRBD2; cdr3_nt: TGCGCCAGCAGCCAGATCACTTACGGGACTAGCTATTCGAGGGAGCAGTTCTTC; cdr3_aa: CASSQITYGTSYSREQFF
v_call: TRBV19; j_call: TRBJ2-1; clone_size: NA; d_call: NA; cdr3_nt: TGTGCCAGTAAGCACCGGCACGAAAACAATGAGCAGTTCTTC; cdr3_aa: CASKHRHENNEQFF
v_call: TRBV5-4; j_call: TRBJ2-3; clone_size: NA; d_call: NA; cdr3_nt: TGTGCCAGCAGCTTGGATCCTAGTCAGGATACGCAGTATTTT; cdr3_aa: CASSLDPSQDTQYF
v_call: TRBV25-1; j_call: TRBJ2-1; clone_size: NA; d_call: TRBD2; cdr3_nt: TGTGCCAGCAGTGGGACTAGTTGGTATTATAATGAGCAGTTCTTC; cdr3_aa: CASSGTSWYYNEQFF
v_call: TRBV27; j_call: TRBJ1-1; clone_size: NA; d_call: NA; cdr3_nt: TGTGCCACCCAACCCGGGGGTGAAGCTTTCTTT; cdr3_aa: CATQPGGEAFF
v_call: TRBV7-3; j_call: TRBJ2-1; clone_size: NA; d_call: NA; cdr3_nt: TGTGCCAGCAGCTTACGGGGCGGGACGGCCAAGGGACATGAGCAGTTCTTC; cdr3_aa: CASSLRGGTAKGHEQFF
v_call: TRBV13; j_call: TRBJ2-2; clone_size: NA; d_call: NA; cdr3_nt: TGTGCCAGCAGCCATTATACCCCGGTTTCTGGGCGATACACCGGGGAGCTGTTTTTT; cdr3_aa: CASSHYTPVSGRYTGELFF
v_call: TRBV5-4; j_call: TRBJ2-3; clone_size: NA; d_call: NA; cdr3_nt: TGTGCCAGCAGCTTGGCAACTAGCACAGATACGCAGTATTTT; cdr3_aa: CASSLATSTDTQYF
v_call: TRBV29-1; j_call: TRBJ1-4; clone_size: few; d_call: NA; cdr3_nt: TGCAGCGCGACAGAGTCTAATGAAAAACTGTTTTTT; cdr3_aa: CSATESNEKLFF
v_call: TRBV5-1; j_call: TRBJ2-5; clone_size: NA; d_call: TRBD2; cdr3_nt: TGCGCCAGCAGCGCGGGACTAGCGGGGGGCCAAGAGACCCAGTACTTC; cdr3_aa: CASSAGLAGGQETQYF
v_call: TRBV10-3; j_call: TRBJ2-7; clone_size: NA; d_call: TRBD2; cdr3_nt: TGTGCCATCAGTGGGGGACTAGCGGGAAACTACGAGCAGTACTTC; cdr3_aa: CAISGGLAGNYEQYF
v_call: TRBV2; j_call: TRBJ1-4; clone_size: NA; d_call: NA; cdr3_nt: TGTGCCAGCAGTGAACGGCCAGGGACAAATGAAAAACTGTTTTTT; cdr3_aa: CASSERPGTNEKLFF
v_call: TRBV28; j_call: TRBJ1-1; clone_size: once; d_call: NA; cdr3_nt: TGTGCCAGCAGTTATACAGGGTTGAACACTGAAGCTTTCTTT; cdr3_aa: CASSYTGLNTEAFF
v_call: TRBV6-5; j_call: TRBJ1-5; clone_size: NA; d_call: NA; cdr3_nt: TGTGCCAGCAGTTACGAGGCCCGCAATCAGCCCCAGCATTTT; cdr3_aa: CASSYEARNQPQHF
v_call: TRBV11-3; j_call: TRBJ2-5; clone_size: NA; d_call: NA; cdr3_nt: TGTGCCAGCAGCTTAGGACTGCAAGAGACCCAGTACTTC; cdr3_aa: CASSLGLQETQYF
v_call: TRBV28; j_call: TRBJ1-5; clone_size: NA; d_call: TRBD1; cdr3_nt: TGTGCCAGCAGTTTCGGACAGGGGCATCAGCCCCAGCATTTT; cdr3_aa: CASSFGQGHQPQHF
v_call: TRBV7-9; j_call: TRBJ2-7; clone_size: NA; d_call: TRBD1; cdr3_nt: TGTGCCAGCAGCTCCGGGACAGGGAGGGGCGAGCAGTACTTC; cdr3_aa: CASSSGTGRGEQYF
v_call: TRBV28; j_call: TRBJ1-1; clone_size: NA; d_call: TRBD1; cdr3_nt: TGTGCCAGCAGTCCCCTCGGGACAGGGTCTTTAGCTTTCTTT; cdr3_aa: CASSPLGTGSLAFF
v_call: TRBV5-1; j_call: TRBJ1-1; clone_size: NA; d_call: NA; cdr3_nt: TGCGCCAGCAGCTTGTGGAGGATGAACACTGAAGCTTTCTTT; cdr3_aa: CASSLWRMNTEAFF
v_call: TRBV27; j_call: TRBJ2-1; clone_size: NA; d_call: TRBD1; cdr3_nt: TGTGCCAGCAGTGACAGGGGAAGGCAGTTCTTC; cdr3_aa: CASSDRGRQFF
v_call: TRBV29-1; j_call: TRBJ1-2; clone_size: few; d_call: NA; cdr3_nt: TGCAGCGTTGTTAGTAACAATGGCTACACCTTC; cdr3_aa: CSVVSNNGYTF
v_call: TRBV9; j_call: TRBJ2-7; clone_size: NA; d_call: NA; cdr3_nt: TGTGCCAGCAGCCCCCCCTCGCCCTACGAGCAGTACTTC; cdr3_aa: CASSPPSPYEQYF
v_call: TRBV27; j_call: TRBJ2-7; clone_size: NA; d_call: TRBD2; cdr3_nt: TGTGCCAGCAGTCCGACTAGCCCCGACTTCCACGAGCAGTACTTC; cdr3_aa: CASSPTSPDFHEQYF
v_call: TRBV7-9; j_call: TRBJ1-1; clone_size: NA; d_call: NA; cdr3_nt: TGTGCCAGCAGCCCCTCCGAGAACACTGAAGCTTTCTTT; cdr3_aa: CASSPSENTEAFF
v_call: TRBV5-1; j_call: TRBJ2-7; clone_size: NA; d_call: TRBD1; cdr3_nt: TGCGCCAGCAGCTCCGGGACAGCTACTGAGCAGTACTTC; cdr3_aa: CASSSGTATEQYF
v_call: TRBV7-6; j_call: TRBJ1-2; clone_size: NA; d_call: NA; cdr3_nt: TGTGCCAGCAGCTTGTCGGACAGCGCTAACTATGGCTACACCTTC; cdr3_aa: CASSLSDSANYGYTF
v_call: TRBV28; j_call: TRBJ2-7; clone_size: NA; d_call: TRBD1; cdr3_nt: TGTGCCAGCAGTCCATCAACGGGACAGGGCTCCTACGAGCAGTACTTC; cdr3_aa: CASSPSTGQGSYEQYF
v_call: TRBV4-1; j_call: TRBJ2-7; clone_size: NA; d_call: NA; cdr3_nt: TGCGCCAGCAGCCATGGGGGATACGAGCAGTACTTC; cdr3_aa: CASSHGGYEQYF
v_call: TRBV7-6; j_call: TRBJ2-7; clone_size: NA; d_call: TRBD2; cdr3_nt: TGTGCCAGCAGCTACGCCGCTAGCGGATCCTACGAGCAGTACTTC; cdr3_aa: CASSYAASGSYEQYF
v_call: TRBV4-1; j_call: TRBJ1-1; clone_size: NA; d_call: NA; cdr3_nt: TGCGCCAGCAGCCAAGAATGGGGCCTCATGAACACTGAAGCTTTCTTT; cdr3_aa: CASSQEWGLMNTEAFF
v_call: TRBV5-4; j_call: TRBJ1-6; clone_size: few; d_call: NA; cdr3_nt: TGTGCCAGCAGCTTACTTAATTCACCCCTCCACTTT; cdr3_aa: CASSLLNSPLHF
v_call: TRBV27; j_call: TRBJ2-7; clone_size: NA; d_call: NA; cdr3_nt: TGTGCCAGCAGTTTCGCGGGTAACCTTTACGAGCAGTACTTC; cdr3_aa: CASSFAGNLYEQYF
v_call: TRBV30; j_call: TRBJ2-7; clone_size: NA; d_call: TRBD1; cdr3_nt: TGTGCCTGGAGTATTTCCGGGACAGGTGCCTACGAGCAGTACTTC; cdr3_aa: CAWSISGTGAYEQYF
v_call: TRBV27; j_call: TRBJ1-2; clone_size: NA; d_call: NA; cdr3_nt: TGTGCCAGCAGTTTAACAGGGACGTTCAGCTATGGCTACACCTTC; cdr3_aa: CASSLTGTFSYGYTF
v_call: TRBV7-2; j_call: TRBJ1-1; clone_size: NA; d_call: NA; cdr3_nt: TGTGCCAGCAGCTTGGACCTACCTGAAGCTTTCTTT; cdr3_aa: CASSLDLPEAFF
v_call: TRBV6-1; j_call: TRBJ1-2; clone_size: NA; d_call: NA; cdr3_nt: TGTGCCAGCAGTGAAGCGCTGGTCAATAGGATGGGCTACACCTTC; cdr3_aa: CASSEALVNRMGYTF